The next 18 T cell receptor beta chains were all read from a single sample in a study of blood T cell repertoires in COVID-19. The repertoire was sequenced with immunoSEQ multiplex PCR; TCRdb's copy has only in-frame clones and lacks some. The sample includes 150,000 to 200,000 clones, roughly 85% of them seen just once. Sequences were obtained from peripheral blood. Receptor source: a man between 60 and 70 years old with acute or convalescent COVID-19.

This clone was detected only a few times. This chain uses TRBV5-1 with TRBJ2-7, with 10 positions matching TRBD1. Germline V gene data show CDR1 as SGHRS and CDR2 as YFSETQ. V lost 6 bases and J lost 4; bases outside the gene matches: 7. The CDR3 extends over 14 amino acids. Written as DNA, the CDR3 is TGCGCCAGCATGGCCGGGACAGGGGCGTACGAGCAGTACTTC. Its protein product is CASMAGTGAYEQYF. The full variable domain, completed using reference TRBV5-1 and TRBJ2-7, is KAGVTQTPRYLIKTRGQQVTLSCSPISGHRSVSWYQQTPGQGLQFLFEYFSETQRNKGNFPGRFSGRQFSNSRSEMNVSTLELGDSALYLCASMAGTGAYEQYFGPGTRLTVT.

V and J are TRBV5-5 and TRBJ1-1; D is unresolved. This CDR3 is 14 amino acids long. V lost 2 bases and J lost 1, with 9 bases in between. Looked up from germline, CDR1 is SGHKS and CDR2 is YYEKEE (reference sequence). CDR3 amino acids: CASSFAVQNTEAFF. In nucleotides, the CDR3 is TGTGCCAGCAGCTTCGCAGTACAGAACACTGAAGCTTTCTTT.

Only one count was recorded for this clone. The chain combines TRBV27 with TRBJ1-1; perhaps TRBD1 as D (5 bases). Germline V gene sequence: CDR1 MNHEY, CDR2 SMNVEV (reference sequence). V was clipped by 8 bases and J by 2 bases, with 12 bases between them. The CDR3 has 13 amino acids. CDR3 residues: CASGYRTNTEAFF. CDR3 nucleotide sequence: TGTGCCAGCGGATACAGGACCAACACTGAAGCTTTCTTT.

This clone was seen a few times. V gene TRBV4-2 combines with J gene TRBJ1-1; tentatively, D is TRBD1 (6 bases). Per the germline V gene, CDR1 is LGHNA and CDR2 is YNFKEQ. Trimming took off 5 bases at V and 1 base at J, with 14 bases between the two ends. The CDR3 runs 15 residues. CDR3 protein: CASSSEPTGNTEAFF. CDR3 DNA sequence: TGTGCCAGCAGCTCCGAACCGACAGGGAACACTGAAGCTTTCTTT.

This clone was picked up one time. The rearrangement uses TRBV7-9 and TRBJ1-1; TRBD1 agrees at 8 bases. Germline CDR1 reads SEHNR; CDR2 reads FQNEAQ (reference sequence). J lost 4 bases, V lost 2 bases, and 6 bases had no gene match. The CDR3 covers 15 residues. The CDR3 loop reads CASSLSGGTGTEAFF. Written as DNA, the CDR3 is TGTGCCAGCAGCTTATCAGGGGGCACCGGCACTGAAGCTTTCTTT.

This chain links TRBV29-1 with TRBJ2-7; D uncertain. Germline V lookup: CDR1 SQVTM, CDR2 ANQGSEA. V was clipped by 0 bases and J by 0 bases, with 18 bases between them. The CDR3 has 17 residues. The chain's CDR3 is CSVEDPIQAGSSYEQYF. The CDR3 DNA reads TGCAGCGTTGAAGATCCCATCCAGGCAGGAAGCTCCTACGAGCAGTACTTC.

This clone was picked up one time. V is TRBV2 and J is TRBJ2-7; D is unresolved. Germline CDR1 and CDR2: SNHLY and FYNNEI. This CDR3 region has 11 residues. Trimming shortened V by 7 bases and J by 4 bases, and 8 bases separated the two germline ends. CDR3 nucleotide sequence: TGTGCCAGCATGAACATATACGAGCAGTACTTC. It encodes CASMNIYEQYF.

The chain is built from TRBV7-2 and TRBJ1-2; 10 positions agree with TRBD1. The CDR3 covers 17 residues. Trimming took 2 bases from V and 4 from J; bases not matched to a gene: 10. In germline, CDR1 is SGHTA, CDR2 FQGNSA. The DNA for the CDR3 is TGTGCCAGCAGCTTACGCGGGACAGGGGACTATGGCTATGGCTACACCTTC. Its translation is CASSLRGTGDYGYGYTF.

This clone has just one count. The chain carries TRBV3-1 (or the pseudogene TRBV3-2) and TRBJ2-1; 8 bases align to TRBD2. This CDR3 contains 15 residues. Germline CDR1 LGHDT, CDR2 YNNKEL (reference sequence). J was trimmed by 9 bases and V by 3 bases; bases with no gene match: 10. The CDR3 nucleotides read TGTGCCAGCAGCCAGGCGAGCGGGAGTATTAGTGAGCAGTTCTTC. Protein sequence: CASSQASGSISEQFF.

This chain connects TRBV11-2 to TRBJ1-6, with 7 nucleotides matching TRBD1. The CDR3 runs to 15 residues. Trimming took 6 bases from V and 9 from J; bases not matched to a gene: 11. Germline V gives CDR1 SGHAT, CDR2 FQNNGV. The CDR3 DNA reads TGTGCCAGCAGTTCACAGGGGAAGTTGAGTTCACCCCTCCACTTT. Translation gives CASSSQGKLSSPLHF.

This sequence joins TRBV28 and TRBJ1-2; D might be TRBD1 (6 bases). This CDR3 is built from 13 residues. Per germline, CDR1 MDHEN and CDR2 SYDVKM. Trimming pared 4 bases from V and 6 bases from J, leaving 12 bases between. Here the CDR3 reads CASSWVQGHGYTF. DNA for the CDR3: TGTGCCAGCAGTTGGGTACAGGGTCATGGCTACACCTTC.

This chain uses TRBV10-1 with TRBJ1-5; D is unresolved. The CDR3 has 15 amino acids. Germline CDR1 is WNHNN and CDR2 is SYGVQD (reference sequence). Trimming stripped 8 bases from V and 3 bases from J, with 17 bases between. The CDR3 bases are TGCGCCAGCCAAAAGGGAGGTAAGAACAATCAGCCCCAGCATTTT. It yields the protein CASQKGGKNNQPQHF.

This chain uses TRBV30 with TRBJ1-2; a possible D gene is TRBD1 (5 bases). Germline V lookup: CDR1 GTSNPN, CDR2 SVGIG (reference sequence). The CDR3 totals 13 residues. Trimming removed 5 bases from V and 1 base from J, with 11 bases in between. The CDR3 loop is CAWLARVNYGYTF. The CDR3 nucleotides read TGTGCCTGGTTGGCCAGGGTTAACTATGGCTACACCTTC.

J is TRBJ2-7 and V is TRBV2; 12 bases fit TRBD2. With 6 bases clipped from V and 6 bases from J, the junction kept 6 bases outside the gene matches. The germline V gene has CDR1 SNHLY and CDR2 FYNNEI. This CDR3 comprises 14 residues. CDR3 residues: CASSRTSGAREQYF. For the CDR3, the DNA is TGTGCCAGCAGCCGGACTAGCGGGGCGCGCGAGCAGTACTTC.

The rearrangement links TRBV25-1 to TRBJ2-7; possibly TRBD1 for D (6 bases). The CDR3 sequence is 13 residues long. Germline V lookup: CDR1 MGHDK, CDR2 SYGVNS. The ends were cut back, 6 bases at V and 2 bases at J, with 11 bases in the middle. In DNA, the CDR3 is TGTGCCAGCAGGTTGGGGGCGGCCTACGAGCAGTACTTC. Its protein product is CASRLGAAYEQYF.

This clone showed up just once. The genes are TRBV2 and TRBJ1-2; possible D gene TRBD1, 5 bases. Germline CDR1 is SNHLY and CDR2 is FYNNEI. V gave up 4 bases and J gave up 0 bases, with 12 bases separating them. This CDR3 region has 15 residues. The chain's CDR3 is CASSVEGEANYGYTF. The CDR3 bases are TGTGCCAGCAGTGTCGAAGGGGAAGCTAACTATGGCTACACCTTC.

The chain employs TRBV6-5 and TRBJ1-2; D might be TRBD1 (5 bases). Trimming took off 6 bases at V and 4 bases at J, with 15 bases between the two ends. Germline V CDR1 and CDR2: MNHEY, SVGAGI. This CDR3 has 14 amino acids. The chain's CDR3 is CASRAADTSYGYTF. The CDR3 DNA follows: TGTGCCAGCAGGGCTGCGGACACCTCCTATGGCTACACCTTC.

J is TRBJ1-1 and V is TRBV10-2; 9 nucleotides align to TRBD1. The J segment lost 4 bases and the V segment lost 6 bases, leaving 3 bases of the junction unmatched. The germline CDR1 and CDR2 sequences are WSHSY and SAAADI. This CDR3 region has 13 residues. The DNA for the CDR3 is TGCGCCAGCAGGGACAGGGGTATCACTGAAGCTTTCTTT. Its translation: CASRDRGITEAFF.